This T cell receptor (beta chain) was profiled in a study of blood T cell repertoires in COVID-19. Profiling relied on immunoSEQ multiplex PCR, and the TCRdb table lists in-frame clones only, not all of them. The data hold fewer than 200,000 clones, with about 88% observed a single time. CDR1 is SEHNR, CDR2 FQNEAQ, per germline (reference sequence). The CDR3 has 13 residues. J lost 5 bases, V lost 4 bases, and 3 bases had no gene match. Only a few counts were recorded for this clone. Sequences were obtained from peripheral blood. The chain links TRBV7-9 to TRBJ2-7, with 9 bases lining up with TRBD2. The TCR originated in a woman aged 60-75 years with COVID-19, enrolled during active disease. The CDR3 DNA reads as TGTGCCAGCAGCTCGGGACTAGCAGACGAGCAGTACTTC. Its translation is CASSSGLADEQYF.